These 25 T cell receptor beta chains were sequenced from one sample in a study of patients and donors after allogeneic stem cell transplantation. TCRdb processed the RT-PCR reads anew with MiXCR; each CDR3 protein has one entry. The sample yields 800,000 to 1,000,000 distinct CDR3 sequences, roughly 17% seen once. Sequences were obtained from blood, either unsorted or a sorted T cell fraction (not recorded which). These TCRs come from a human donor who was either an allogeneic HSCT recipient or a stem cell or donor lymphocyte infusion donor (not recorded which). It is not recorded whose cells these are; they may come from a transplant donor.

V gene TRBV12-3 or TRBV12-4 combines with J gene TRBJ1-2; tentatively, D is TRBD1 (5 bases). The CDR3 is made up of 12 amino acids. V lost 3 bases to trimming and J lost 14 bases, with 16 bases between them. CDR3 protein: CASSFLWRGGTF. The DNA for the CDR3 is TGTGCCAGCAGTTTTTTATGGCGGGGGGGGACCTTC.

This chain connects TRBV12-3 or TRBV12-4 to TRBJ2-1; 12 nucleotides line up with TRBD2. The CDR3 covers 14 residues. The ends lost 6 bases at V and 8 bases at J; junction bases unmatched: 5. The CDR3 sequence: CASRLRLAGDEQFF. The DNA of the CDR3 is TGTGCCAGCAGGCTCAGACTAGCGGGGGATGAGCAGTTCTTC.

This chain links TRBV24-1 with TRBJ2-7; TRBD1 agrees at 9 bases. The germline CDR1 and CDR2 sequences are KGHDR and SFDVKD. CDR3 length: 16 residues. The trim removed 5 bases at V and 2 bases at J, leaving 9 bases unmatched. The CDR3 here is CATSGVGQGGTYEQYF. Here the CDR3 DNA reads TGTGCCACCAGTGGCGTGGGACAGGGAGGCACCTACGAGCAGTACTTC.

The chain links TRBV25-1 to TRBJ1-2; 11 bases match TRBD1. The CDR3 consists of 16 residues. Trimming removed 4 bases from V and 7 bases from J; junction bases left unmatched: 11. Looked up from germline, CDR1 is MGHDK and CDR2 is SYGVNS. CDR3 sequence reads: CASSATLRDRGTGYTF. The DNA of the CDR3 is TGTGCCAGCAGTGCGACTCTCCGGGACAGGGGGACTGGCTACACCTTC.

This clonotype was observed a handful of times. V is TRBV7-6 and J is TRBJ2-1; D not certain. Germline CDR1 reads SGHVS; CDR2 reads FNYEAQ. V lost 5 bases to trimming and J lost 0 bases, with 5 bases between them. The CDR3 has 13 amino acids. CDR3 loop: CASSTISYNEQFF. The CDR3 nucleotides read TGTGCCAGCAGCACGATCTCCTACAATGAGCAGTTCTTC. The variable domain in full, completed from reference TRBV7-6 and TRBJ2-1, reads GAGVSQSPRYKVTKRGQDVALRCDPISGHVSLYWYRQALGQGPEFLTYFNYEAQQDKSGLPNDRFSAERPEGSISTLTIQRTEQRDSAMYRCASSTISYNEQFFGPGTRLTVL.

This clonotype was counted at least ten times. This chain joins TRBV5-1 and TRBJ1-1; D is undetermined. CDR1 SGHRS and CDR2 YFSETQ come from the germline V gene. The CDR3 covers 16 residues. Trimming stripped 0 bases from V and 4 bases from J, with 16 bases between. CDR3 in amino acids: CASSLEARRRGTEAFF. The CDR3 DNA is TGCGCCAGCAGCTTGGAGGCGAGGCGAAGAGGCACTGAAGCTTTCTTT. Drawing the rest from reference TRBV5-1 and TRBJ1-1, the complete variable domain is KAGVTQTPRYLIKTRGQQVTLSCSPISGHRSVSWYQQTPGQGLQFLFEYFSETQRNKGNFPGRFSGRQFSNSRSEMNVSTLELGDSALYLCASSLEARRRGTEAFFGQGTRLTVV.

The table lists this clonotype with a few counts. The gene calls are TRBV27 and TRBJ2-1; D is unresolved. The V gene lost 6 bases and the J gene lost 2 bases, with 17 bases spanning the gap. CDR1 MNHEY and CDR2 SMNVEV come from the germline V gene (reference sequence). CDR3 length equals 16 residues. The DNA of the CDR3 is TGTGCCAGCAGACCCCTCCTCAGCTTCACCTACAATGAGCAGTTCTTC. Its protein product is CASRPLLSFTYNEQFF.

The V gene is TRBV12-3 or TRBV12-4, the J gene TRBJ1-2, with D tentatively TRBD1 (6 bases). V lost 0 bases and J 5 bases, leaving 13 bases between the germline ends. The CDR3 consists of 15 residues. DNA for the CDR3: TGTGCCAGCAGTTTAGCGCAAGGGGGTTGGTATGGCTACACCTTC. Its translation is CASSLAQGGWYGYTF.

This clonotype was seen a handful of times. This sequence joins TRBV29-1 and TRBJ2-1; D call uncertain. Trimming left V 5 bases short and J 2 bases short, with 13 bases between. The CDR3 extends over 14 amino acids. Looked up from germline, CDR1 is SQVTM and CDR2 is ANQGSEA. The CDR3 region is CSVRITETYNEQFF. The CDR3 bases are TGCAGCGTTCGAATTACAGAAACCTACAATGAGCAGTTCTTC.

This clonotype was seen more than once but under ten times. The chain recombines TRBV29-1 with TRBJ2-5; the match to TRBD1 covers 7 bases. The CDR3 is made up of 13 amino acids. Germline V lookup: CDR1 SQVTM, CDR2 ANQGSEA. The V and J ends lost 6 bases and 0 bases, in that order; junction bases with no gene match: 4. The CDR3 region has the DNA TGCAGCGTAGCACAGGGGTACCAAGAGACCCAGTACTTC. Protein sequence: CSVAQGYQETQYF.

This chain connects TRBV19 to TRBJ2-6; D may be TRBD1 (6 bases). CDR1 is LNHDA and CDR2 is SQIVND in the germline V gene (reference sequence). This CDR3 is built from 16 residues. The ends were cut back, 2 bases at V and 1 base at J, with 9 bases in the middle. The CDR3 reads CASSILGQSGANVLTF. The DNA for the CDR3 is TGTGCCAGTAGTATACTAGGACAGTCTGGGGCCAACGTCCTGACTTTC.

The genes are TRBV7-8 and TRBJ1-5; no clear D gene. Germline assignment: CDR1 SGHVS and CDR2 FQNEAQ. V was pared by 3 bases and J by 9 bases, with 12 bases between. The CDR3 extends over 13 amino acids. The CDR3 reads CASSLRAESPQHF. DNA for the CDR3: TGTGCCAGCAGCTTGCGGGCAGAATCGCCCCAGCATTTT.

V gene TRBV9 combines with J gene TRBJ1-5; 7 nucleotides align to TRBD1. Germline V gives CDR1 SGDLS, CDR2 YYNGEE. The trim removed 3 bases at V and 2 bases at J, leaving 11 bases unmatched. The CDR3 totals 17 residues. CDR3 amino acids: CASSGGTGVVGNQPQHF. The DNA for the CDR3 is TGTGCCAGCAGCGGCGGAACAGGGGTGGTGGGCAATCAGCCCCAGCATTTT.

This clonotype was found a few times. The genes are TRBV20-1 and TRBJ2-1, with a tentative D call TRBD2 (7 bases). V gave up 6 bases and J gave up 6 bases, with 21 bases separating them. There are 15 residues in the CDR3. The germline V gene has CDR1 DFQATT and CDR2 SNEGSKA (reference sequence). CDR3 DNA: TGCAGTGCACCGCAGCTAGGGAGGGGGGGCAATGAGCAGTTCTTC. It specifies CSAPQLGRGGNEQFF.

Only a few counts were recorded for this clonotype. V and J are TRBV2 and TRBJ2-7; D not resolved. The CDR3 has 14 residues. Germline loops: CDR1 SNHLY, CDR2 FYNNEI. Trimming took 10 bases from V and 0 from J, leaving 16 bases between them. The CDR3 loop reads CAIVKRGASYEQYF. For the CDR3, the DNA is TGTGCCATCGTGAAAAGAGGAGCCTCCTACGAGCAGTACTTC.

This clonotype was found a few times. The genes are TRBV6-5 and TRBJ1-4; perhaps TRBD1 as D (6 bases). V lost 2 bases and J lost 0, with 10 bases in between. The CDR3 is made up of 16 amino acids. The V gene's germline CDR1 is MNHEY and CDR2 SVGAGI. CDR3 region: CASSYGGLATNEKLFF. The CDR3 DNA reads TGTGCCAGCAGTTACGGGGGGCTAGCAACTAATGAAAAACTGTTTTTT.

The J gene is TRBJ1-2, the V gene TRBV28, with D perhaps TRBD1 (5 bases). The CDR3 has 14 residues. V was pared by 7 bases and J by 6 bases, with 18 bases between. Germline V gene lookup returns CDR1 MDHEN and CDR2 SYDVKM. Written as DNA, the CDR3 is TGTGCCAGCAACCCCGCTGGGGCAGGTAATGGCTACACCTTC. Amino acid sequence: CASNPAGAGNGYTF.

The CDR3 bases are TGCGCCAGCAGCCCCGTGGACTATCCTTCCACAGATACGCAGTATTTT. Its protein product is CASSPVDYPSTDTQYF. V is TRBV5-1 and J is TRBJ2-3; weak D call: TRBD2 (6 bases). The CDR3 is 16 residues long. V dropped 4 bases and J dropped 2 bases, with 17 bases sitting between them. Germline V CDR1 and CDR2: SGHRS, YFSETQ.

This clonotype was seen many times. The chain employs TRBV4-2 and TRBJ1-1; possible D gene TRBD1, 5 bases. Germline V lookup: CDR1 LGHNA, CDR2 YNFKEQ. The CDR3 has 15 amino acids. V was clipped by 2 bases and J by 0 bases, with 10 bases between them. CDR3 sequence reads: CASSQSDTLNTEAFF. The CDR3 bases are TGTGCCAGCAGCCAATCGGACACCTTGAACACTGAAGCTTTCTTT.

The J gene is TRBJ2-5, the V gene TRBV6-5; 7 bases are a match to TRBD2. Trimming removed 0 bases from V and 4 bases from J; junction bases left unmatched: 17. Germline-derived CDR1 and CDR2 are MNHEY and SVGAGI. The CDR3 has 19 residues. CDR3 DNA: TGTGCCAGCAGTTACTCGCCCCCCTCATTAGCGGGCCTGAGAGAGACCCAGTACTTC. It encodes CASSYSPPSLAGLRETQYF.

The chain carries TRBV18 and TRBJ1-2; D is unclear. CDR1 is KGHSH and CDR2 is LQKENI in the germline V gene. The CDR3 is 14 amino acids. V gave up 5 bases and J gave up 0 bases, with 10 bases separating them. CDR3 loop: CASSTGRSNYGYTF. The CDR3, as DNA: TGTGCCAGCTCAACCGGACGGTCTAACTATGGCTACACCTTC.

The rearrangement uses TRBV6-1 and TRBJ2-1, with TRBD2 matching over 9 bases. V lost 4 bases and J lost 9; bases outside the gene matches: 4. Looked up from germline, CDR1 is MNHNS and CDR2 is SASEGT. CDR3 length: 13 amino acids. DNA for the CDR3: TGTGCCAGCAGTGTGGCTAGCGGGACTGAGCAGTTCTTC. This sequence encodes CASSVASGTEQFF.

The sample holds a few counts of this clonotype. The genes are TRBV15 and TRBJ2-5; 12 nucleotides align to TRBD2. The CDR3 loop spans 17 amino acids. V was pared by 1 base and J by 2 bases, with 5 bases of the junction left unmatched. Germline values: CDR1 LNHNV, CDR2 YYDKDF (reference sequence). The CDR3 DNA sequence: TGTGCCACCAGCAGAGTCCCTAGCGGGAGGGGTCAAGAGACCCAGTACTTC. Its protein product is CATSRVPSGRGQETQYF.

The chain has TRBV9 and TRBJ2-2; D unresolved. Germline loops: CDR1 SGDLS, CDR2 YYNGEE. The CDR3 spans 16 residues. V was trimmed by 4 bases and J by 0 bases, leaving 13 bases between them. CDR3 DNA sequence: TGTGCCAGCAGCCCGAGATACAACCCGAACACCGGGGAGCTGTTTTTT. This translates into CASSPRYNPNTGELFF.

This clonotype has a count of ten or more. V usage is TRBV20-1 and J usage is TRBJ1-1; D may be TRBD1 (5 bases). CDR3 length equals 12 residues. The germline CDR1 and CDR2 sequences are DFQATT and SNEGSKA (reference sequence). In nucleotides, the CDR3 is TGCAGATCGAGGGGCTTGAACACTGAAGCTTTCTTT. It encodes CRSRGLNTEAFF.